This TCR beta chain appears in the sequencing data of a study of blood T cell repertoires in COVID-19. Overall study: The cDNA or gDNA used as material had been derived from T cells, B-cell-depleted T cells, or PBMCs.

Measured with immunoSEQ multiplex PCR; TCRdb has only the in-frame clones, and not every one. Among fewer than 400,000 clones, roughly 90% were seen once, and the ten largest hold 2.5% to 3%. V shed 3 bases and J 4 bases; nucleotides not matched to a gene: 24. Germline loops: CDR1 ENHRY, CDR2 SYGVKD. CDR3 length equals 21 residues. This sequence originates from a woman younger than 45 with COVID-19, enrolled during active disease. V is TRBV10-3 and J is TRBJ2-1, with TRBD1 identical over 7 bases. The sequenced material came from peripheral blood. The CDR3 region is CAISDPGPWDSRTWGYNEQFF. The DNA of the CDR3 is TGTGCCATCAGTGATCCGGGACCCTGGGACAGTAGAACTTGGGGGTACAATGAGCAGTTCTTC.